This T cell receptor beta chain was sequenced during a study of control samples from healthy donors and cancer patients. Assay used: immunoSEQ multiplex PCR; TCRdb lists only in-frame clones, some missing. This sample has around 170,000 clones, with 85% to 95% found just once. V lost 2 bases and J 3 bases, leaving 14 bases between the germline ends. From germline, CDR1 is SGHTS and CDR2 YDEGEE. The CDR3 extends over 16 amino acids. This TCR was sampled from a man aged 30 to 45 in good health. The sample consisted of blood. The rearrangement joins TRBV5-8 to TRBJ1-4; D may be TRBD1 (5 bases). Written as DNA, the CDR3 is TGTGCCAGCAGCTTAGAGAAGGGGTTAGCTAATGAAAAACTGTTTTTT. Translating gives CASSLEKGLANEKLFF.